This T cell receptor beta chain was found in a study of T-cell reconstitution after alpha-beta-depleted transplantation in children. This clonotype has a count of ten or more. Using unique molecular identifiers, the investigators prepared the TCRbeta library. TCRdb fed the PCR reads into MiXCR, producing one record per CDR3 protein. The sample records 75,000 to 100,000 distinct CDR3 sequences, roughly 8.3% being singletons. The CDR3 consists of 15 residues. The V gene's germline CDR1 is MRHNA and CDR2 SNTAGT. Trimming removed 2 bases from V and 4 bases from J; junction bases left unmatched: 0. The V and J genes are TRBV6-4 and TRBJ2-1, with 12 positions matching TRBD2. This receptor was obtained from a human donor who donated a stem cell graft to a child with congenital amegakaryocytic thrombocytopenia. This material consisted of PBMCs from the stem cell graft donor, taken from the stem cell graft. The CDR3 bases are TGTGCCAGCAGTGACGGGACTAGCGGGTACAATGAGCAGTTCTTC. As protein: CASSDGTSGYNEQFF.